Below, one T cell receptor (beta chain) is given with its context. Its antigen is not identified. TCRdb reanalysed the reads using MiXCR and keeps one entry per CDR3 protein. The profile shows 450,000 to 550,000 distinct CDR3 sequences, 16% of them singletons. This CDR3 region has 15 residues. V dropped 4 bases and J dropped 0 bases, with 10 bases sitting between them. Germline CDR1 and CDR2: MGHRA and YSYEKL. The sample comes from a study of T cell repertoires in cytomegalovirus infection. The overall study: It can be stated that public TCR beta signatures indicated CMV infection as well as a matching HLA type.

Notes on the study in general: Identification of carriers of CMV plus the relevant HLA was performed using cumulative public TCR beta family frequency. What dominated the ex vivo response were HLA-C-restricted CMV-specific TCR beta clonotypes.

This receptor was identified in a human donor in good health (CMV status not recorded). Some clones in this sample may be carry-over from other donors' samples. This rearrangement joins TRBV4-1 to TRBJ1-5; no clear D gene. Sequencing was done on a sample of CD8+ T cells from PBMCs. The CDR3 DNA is TGCGCCAGCAGCCCGACGGGAACTAGCAATCAGCCCCAGCATTTT. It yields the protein CASSPTGTSNQPQHF.